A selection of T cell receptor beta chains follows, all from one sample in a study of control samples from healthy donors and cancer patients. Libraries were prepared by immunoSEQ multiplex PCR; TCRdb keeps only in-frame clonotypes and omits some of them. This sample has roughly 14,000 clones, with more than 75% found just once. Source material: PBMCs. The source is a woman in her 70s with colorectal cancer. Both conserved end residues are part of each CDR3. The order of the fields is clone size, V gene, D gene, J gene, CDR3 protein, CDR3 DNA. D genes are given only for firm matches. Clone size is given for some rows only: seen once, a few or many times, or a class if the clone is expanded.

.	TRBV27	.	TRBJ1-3	CASNIKNSGNTIYF	TGTGCCAGCAACATCAAAAACTCTGGAAACACCATATATTTT
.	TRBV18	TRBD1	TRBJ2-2	CASSRGQDTGELFF	TGTGCCAGCTCCCGTGGACAGGACACCGGGGAGCTGTTTTTT
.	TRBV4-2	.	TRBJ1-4	CASSHREGGEKLFF	TGTGCCAGCAGCCATCGGGAGGGAGGTGAAAAACTGTTTTTT
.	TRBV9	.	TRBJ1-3	CASTGTSSGNTIYF	TGTGCCAGCACCGGCACCTCCTCTGGAAACACCATATATTTT
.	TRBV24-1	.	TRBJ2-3	CATSEPATDTQYF	TGTGCCACCAGTGAACCCGCCACAGATACGCAGTATTTT
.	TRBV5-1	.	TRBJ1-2	CASSPDDRRPFYGYTF	TGCGCCAGCAGCCCGGACGACAGACGTCCCTTCTATGGCTACACCTTC
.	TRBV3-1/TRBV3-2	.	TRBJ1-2	CASSIAYGYTF	TGTGCCAGCAGTATAGCCTATGGCTACACCTTC
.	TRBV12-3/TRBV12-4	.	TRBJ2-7	CASSPKLEQYF	TGTGCCAGCAGTCCAAAATTAGAGCAGTACTTC
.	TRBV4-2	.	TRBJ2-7	CASSQERDGSYEQYF	TGTGCCAGCAGCCAAGAACGGGACGGCTCCTACGAGCAGTACTTC
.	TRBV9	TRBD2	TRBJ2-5	CASSPGTSTPETQYF	TGTGCCAGCAGCCCCGGGACTAGCACCCCAGAGACCCAGTACTTC
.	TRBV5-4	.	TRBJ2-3	CASSFDGSTDTQYF	TGTGCCAGCAGCTTCGACGGCAGCACAGATACGCAGTATTTT
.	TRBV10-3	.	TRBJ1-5	CAISEGGRNQPQHF	TGTGCCATCAGTGAGGGGGGCCGCAATCAGCCCCAGCATTTT
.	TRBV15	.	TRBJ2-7	CATSRGEGGSYEQYF	TGTGCCACCAGCAGAGGTGAGGGGGGGTCCTACGAGCAGTACTTC
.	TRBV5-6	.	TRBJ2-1	CASTQRDTYNEQFF	TGTGCCAGCACCCAACGGGATACCTACAATGAGCAGTTCTTC
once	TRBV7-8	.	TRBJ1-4	CASSPGQREKLFF	TGTGCCAGCAGCCCAGGGCAACGGGAAAAACTGTTTTTT
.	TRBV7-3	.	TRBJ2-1	CASSLPLATPSEQFF	TGTGCCAGCAGCTTACCATTAGCGACCCCTAGTGAGCAGTTCTTC
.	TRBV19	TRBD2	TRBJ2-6	CASSPVPGTSGAGANVLTF	TGTGCCAGTAGCCCTGTCCCCGGGACTAGCGGGGCTGGGGCCAACGTCCTGACTTTC
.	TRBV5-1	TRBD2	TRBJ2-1	CASSLEREGQFF	TGCGCCAGCAGCCTCGAGCGGGAGGGGCAGTTCTTC
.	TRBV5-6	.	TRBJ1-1	CASSPATARTEAFF	TGTGCCAGCAGCCCCGCCACGGCCAGGACTGAAGCTTTCTTT
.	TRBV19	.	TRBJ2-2	CASSIARGTGELFF	TGTGCCAGTAGTATAGCCCGAGGGACCGGGGAGCTGTTTTTT
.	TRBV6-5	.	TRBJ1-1	CASSYSGTHTAEAFF	TGTGCCAGCAGTTACTCCGGGACACACACAGCTGAAGCTTTCTTT
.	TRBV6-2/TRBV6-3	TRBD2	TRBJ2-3	CASSSDPRTSGEADTQYF	TGTGCCAGCAGTTCCGATCCCCGGACTAGCGGGGAAGCAGATACGCAGTATTTT
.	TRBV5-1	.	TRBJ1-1	CASSLESYMNTEAFF	TGCGCCAGCAGCTTGGAAAGCTACATGAACACTGAAGCTTTCTTT
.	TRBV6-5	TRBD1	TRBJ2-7	CASSYVATGLREQYF	TGTGCCAGCAGTTACGTAGCGACAGGGTTGCGCGAGCAGTACTTC
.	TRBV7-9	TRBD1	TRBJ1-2	CASTGGQGDFYGYTF	TGTGCCAGCACCGGGGGACAGGGGGATTTCTATGGCTACACCTTC
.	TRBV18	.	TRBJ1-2	CASSPRGAGTYTF	TGTGCCAGCTCACCAAGGGGTGCTGGAACCTACACCTTC
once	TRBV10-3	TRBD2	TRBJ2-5	CATRGISGTSGYQETQYF	TGTGCCACACGAGGAATTAGCGGGACTAGCGGTTACCAAGAGACCCAGTACTTC
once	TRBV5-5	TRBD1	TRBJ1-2	CASSPTDRGIGYTF	TGTGCCAGCAGCCCGACGGACAGGGGGATCGGCTACACCTTC
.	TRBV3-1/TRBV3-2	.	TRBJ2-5	CASSQGQGGGPSETQYF	TGTGCCAGCAGCCAAGGCCAGGGAGGGGGGCCTTCGGAGACCCAGTACTTC
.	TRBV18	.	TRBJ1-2	CASSQGDGANYGYTF	TGTGCCAGCTCACAAGGGGACGGTGCTAACTATGGCTACACCTTC
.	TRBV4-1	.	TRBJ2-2	CASSQDRGRSGVAGELFF	TGCGCCAGCAGCCAGGACCGGGGCAGGAGCGGCGTCGCCGGGGAGCTGTTTTTT
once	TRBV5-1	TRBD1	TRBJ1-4	CASSLATGGNEKLFF	TGCGCCAGCAGCTTGGCCACAGGGGGCAACGAAAAACTGTTTTTT
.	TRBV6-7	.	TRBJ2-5	CASSYSPPDSQETQYF	TGTGCCAGCAGTTACTCCCCTCCTGACAGTCAAGAGACCCAGTACTTC
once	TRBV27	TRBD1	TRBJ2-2	CASSSPRQGANTGELFF	TGTGCCAGCAGTTCTCCACGGCAGGGGGCGAACACCGGGGAGCTGTTTTTT
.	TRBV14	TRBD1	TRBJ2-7	CASSQTGTDSIFGYF	TGTGCCAGCAGCCAAACCGGGACAGACTCAATCTTCGGGTACTTC
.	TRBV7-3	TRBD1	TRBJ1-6	CASSLTAGGDSPLHF	TGTGCCAGCAGCTTAACGGCAGGGGGCGACTCACCCCTCCACTTT
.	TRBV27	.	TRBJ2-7	CASSSSVQGSEQYF	TGTGCCAGCAGCTCCTCGGTCCAGGGGAGCGAGCAGTACTTC
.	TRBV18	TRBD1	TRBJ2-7	CASSAGTGVSYEQYF	TGTGCCAGCTCGGCCGGGACAGGAGTTTCCTACGAGCAGTACTTC
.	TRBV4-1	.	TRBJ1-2	CASSRAGANYGYTF	TGCGCCAGCAGCCGGGCCGGGGCCAACTATGGCTACACCTTC
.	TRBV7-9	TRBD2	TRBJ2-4	CASSLDGASGIGIQYF	TGTGCCAGCAGCTTAGATGGGGCTAGCGGGATCGGCATTCAGTACTTC
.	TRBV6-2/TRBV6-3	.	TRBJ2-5	CASSSGVSQETQYF	TGTGCCAGCAGTTCCGGAGTCTCCCAAGAGACCCAGTACTTC
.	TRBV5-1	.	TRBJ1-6	CASSPSGSSPLHF	TGCGCCAGCAGCCCCTCAGGGAGCTCACCCCTCCACTTT
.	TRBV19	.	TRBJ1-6	CASSKTTQLRDNSPLHF	TGTGCCAGTAGTAAAACAACCCAACTCAGGGATAATTCACCCCTCCACTTT
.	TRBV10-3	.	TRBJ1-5	CAISESRGDQPQHF	TGTGCCATCAGTGAGTCGAGGGGGGATCAGCCCCAGCATTTT
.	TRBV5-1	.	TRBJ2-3	CASSWTDNTDTQYF	TGCGCCAGCAGCTGGACTGACAACACAGATACGCAGTATTTT
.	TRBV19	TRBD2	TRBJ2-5	CASSMEAGVRYETQYF	TGTGCCAGTAGTATGGAGGCGGGGGTACGGTATGAGACCCAGTACTTC
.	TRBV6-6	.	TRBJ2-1	CASSTQTSHYEQFF	TGTGCCAGCAGTACACAAACATCGCACTATGAGCAGTTCTTC
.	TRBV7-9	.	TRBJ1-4	CASSLTDSPAEKLFF	TGTGCCAGCAGCTTGACGGACAGTCCCGCTGAAAAACTGTTTTTT
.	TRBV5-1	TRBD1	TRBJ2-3	CASSLGQGSDTQYF	TGCGCCAGCAGCCTAGGACAGGGTTCAGATACGCAGTATTTT